This entry lists 20 T cell receptor beta chains sequenced from one sample in a study of a mutant IDH1 vaccine in newly diagnosed glioma. Time point reported: baseline, week 1 (first vaccination visit). Regarding treatment: pre-vaccination baseline after standard-of-care therapy. This table comes from immunoSEQ multiplex PCR, and its TCRdb copy is limited to in-frame clones, with some not included. The sample holds about 16,000 clones, over 75% seen once. The sample here was PBMCs, taken from a glioma patient treated with radiotherapy, temozolomide or both. Every receptor here comes from a woman between 40 and 50 years old with glioma. Some clones in this sample may be carry-over from other donors' samples.

This clone was detected only a few times. The gene calls are TRBV7-9 and TRBJ1-1, with 9 bases lining up with TRBD1. The germline CDR1 and CDR2 sequences are SEHNR and FQNEAQ (reference sequence). The CDR3 has 14 amino acids. The junction had 5 bases not matched to a gene; V was cut back by 4 bases and J by 5 bases. CDR3 region: CASSSTGGWTEAFF. In DNA form, the CDR3 reads TGTGCCAGCAGCTCGACAGGGGGATGGACTGAAGCTTTCTTT.

V and J are TRBV27 and TRBJ1-2; D unclear. Germline-derived CDR1 and CDR2 are MNHEY and SMNVEV (reference sequence). There are 13 residues in the CDR3. Trimming left V 7 bases short and J 8 bases short, with 17 bases between. This CDR3 reads CASKADNGWGYTF. CDR3 DNA sequence: TGTGCCAGCAAGGCTGACAATGGTTGGGGCTACACCTTC.

This chain links TRBV7-9 with TRBJ2-1; TRBD2 aligns across 8 bases. Germline assignment: CDR1 SEHNR and CDR2 FQNEAQ (reference sequence). The CDR3 runs 15 residues. J lost 10 bases, V lost 3 bases, and 11 bases had no gene match. In DNA form, the CDR3 reads TGTGCCAGCAGCTTTAGTGGCGGGGGGATAGGCGAGCAGTTCTTC. Translating gives CASSFSGGGIGEQFF.

V usage is TRBV21-1 and J usage is TRBJ1-5. TRBV21-1 is deemed a pseudogene. The CDR3 is 17 amino acids. CDR3 loop: CASSRGKGMDSNQPQHF. The DNA for the CDR3 is TGTGCCAGCAGCAGAGGGAAGGGGATGGATAGCAATCAGCCCCAGCATTTT.

The count of this clone is one. The chain joins TRBV30 to TRBJ2-7; D might be TRBD1 (6 bases). The CDR3 loop spans 12 amino acids. CDR1 GTSNPN and CDR2 SVGIG come from the germline V gene (reference sequence). V lost 6 bases, J lost 1 base, and 10 bases lay in between. This chain's CDR3 is CACGQWSYEQYF. Written as DNA, the CDR3 is TGTGCCTGTGGACAGTGGTCCTACGAGCAGTACTTC. Supplemented by reference TRBV30 and TRBJ2-7, the full variable domain reads SQTIHQWPATLVQPVGSPLSLECTVEGTSNPNLYWYRQAAGRGLQLLFYSVGIGQISSEVPQNLSASRPQDRQFILSSKKLLLSDSGFYLCACGQWSYEQYFGPGTRLTVT.

The chain has TRBV5-6 and TRBJ2-5; 9 nucleotides align to TRBD1. V lost 0 bases, J lost 4 bases, and 10 bases stayed unmatched. Per the germline V gene, CDR1 is SGHDT and CDR2 is YYEEEE. This CDR3 region has 17 residues. The chain's CDR3 is CASSLAMITGGAETQYF. The CDR3 nucleotides are TGTGCCAGCAGCTTGGCCATGATAACAGGGGGCGCAGAGACCCAGTACTTC.

The chain uses TRBV5-4 and TRBJ2-2; tentative D call: TRBD1 (6 bases). Germline loops: CDR1 SGHNT, CDR2 YYREEE (reference sequence). The CDR3 is made up of 15 amino acids. V lost 0 bases to trimming and J lost 2 bases, with 8 bases between them. CDR3: CASSLDRVNTGELFF. The CDR3 bases are TGTGCCAGCAGCTTGGACAGGGTAAACACCGGGGAGCTGTTTTTT.

The chain is built from TRBV14 and TRBJ2-1; D is uncertain. V lost 4 bases and J lost 7, with 11 bases in between. The germline CDR1 and CDR2 sequences are SGHDN and FVKESK. The CDR3 loop spans 13 amino acids. The CDR3 here is CASSRPLGNEQFF. CDR3 sequence (DNA): TGTGCCAGCAGCCGGCCCCTCGGGAATGAGCAGTTCTTC.

CDR3 region: CASSEAIRTQPQHF. The CDR3 DNA is TGTGCCAGCAGTGAAGCAATTAGAACCCAGCCCCAGCATTTT. V usage is TRBV6-1 and J usage is TRBJ1-5; no clear D gene. The CDR3 contains 14 residues. The V end lost 0 bases, the J end lost 7 bases, and 10 bases lay between the germline ends. Germline V CDR1 and CDR2: MNHNS, SASEGT.

The chain recombines TRBV4-1 with TRBJ2-1, with 7 bases lining up with TRBD2. V lost 3 bases, J lost 5 bases, and 10 bases stayed unmatched. CDR3 length: 16 residues. Germline lookup yields CDR1 MGHRA and CDR2 YSYEKL. The CDR3, as DNA: TGCGCCAGCAGCCAGAGTGGCGGGAGAGTAAACAATGAGCAGTTCTTC. Its translation: CASSQSGGRVNNEQFF.

The rearrangement links TRBV11-2 to TRBJ2-7; 9 bases match TRBD1. The CDR3 is 14 amino acids. J gave up 3 bases and V 5 bases, and 5 bases lay outside the gene matches. The germline V gene encodes CDR1 SGHAT and CDR2 FQNNGV. DNA of the CDR3: TGTGCCAGCAGCACGGGACAGGGAGACTACGAGCAGTACTTC. Translation gives CASSTGQGDYEQYF.

The chain joins TRBV21-1 to TRBJ1-2. TRBV21-1 is a known pseudogene. This CDR3 region has 15 residues. The CDR3 loop reads CASSKEEGSNYGYTF. DNA of the CDR3: TGTGCCAGCAGCAAAGAGGAGGGCTCTAACTATGGCTACACCTTC.

The J gene is TRBJ1-1, the V gene TRBV19, with a weak D call TRBD1 (6 bases). The CDR3 consists of 15 residues. Germline lookup yields CDR1 LNHDA and CDR2 SQIVND (reference sequence). The CDR3 loop reads CATSGAHKGNTEAFF. CDR3 sequence (DNA): TGTGCTACGTCAGGGGCCCACAAAGGGAACACTGAAGCTTTCTTT.

This chain connects TRBV2 to TRBJ2-7; 11 bases are a match to TRBD1. CDR3 size: 16 residues. V shed 7 bases, J shed 3 bases, and the junction held 11 bases outside the gene matches. The germline V gene has CDR1 SNHLY and CDR2 FYNNEI. The CDR3 is CASTGTGGRLGYEQYF. DNA for the CDR3: TGTGCCAGCACCGGGACAGGGGGGCGGCTGGGCTACGAGCAGTACTTC.

This chain connects TRBV19 to TRBJ2-3; TRBD1 matches 10 bases. The junction had 8 bases not matched to a gene; V was cut back by 8 bases and J by 3 bases. The CDR3 consists of 15 residues. The germline CDR1 and CDR2 sequences are LNHDA and SQIVND (reference sequence). Written as DNA, the CDR3 is TGTGCCAGTGGCCCGGGACAGGGGATAACAGATACGCAGTATTTT. It encodes CASGPGQGITDTQYF.

The V gene is TRBV6-5, the J gene TRBJ2-2; tentatively, D is TRBD1 or TRBD2 (5 bases each). Trimming took off 4 bases at V and 4 bases at J, with 13 bases between the two ends. CDR1 and CDR2 (germline): MNHEY, SVGAGI. CDR3 length equals 15 residues. The CDR3 DNA is TGTGCCAGCAGTTTTGTAGAGGGGCTCACCGGGGAGCTGTTTTTT. Amino acids: CASSFVEGLTGELFF.

This chain joins TRBV7-9 and TRBJ2-7, with D hard to call. This CDR3 has 13 residues. Germline CDR1 is SEHNR and CDR2 is FQNEAQ (reference sequence). The V end was cut by 5 bases, the J end by 2 bases, with 10 bases between. In DNA, the CDR3 is TGTGCCAGCAGCCTCCATGGACCCTACGAGCAGTACTTC. It encodes CASSLHGPYEQYF.

The genes are TRBV30 and TRBJ1-1, with D perhaps matching TRBD1 (6 bases). CDR3 length: 14 residues. The V gene lost 3 bases and the J gene lost 4 bases, with 15 bases spanning the gap. Germline assignment: CDR1 GTSNPN and CDR2 SVGIG (reference sequence). CDR3 nucleotides: TGTGCCTGGAGAAGGGCAGGGGAGGGCACTGAAGCTTTCTTT. Amino acid sequence: CAWRRAGEGTEAFF.

The chain is built from TRBV28 and TRBJ2-3; 11 bases are a match to TRBD2. Germline V CDR1 and CDR2: MDHEN, SYDVKM. CDR3 length: 17 amino acids. Germline trimming cut 6 bases from V and 1 base from J; bases unmatched to any gene: 9. The CDR3 nucleotides are TGTGCCAGCAGAGTAGCGGGAGGGGATAGTCGCACAGATACGCAGTATTTT. Translating gives CASRVAGGDSRTDTQYF. The variable domain in full, with the rest retrieved from reference TRBV28 and TRBJ2-3, is DVKVTQSSRYLVKRTGEKVFLECVQDMDHENMFWYRQDPGLGLRLIYFSYDVKMKEKGDIPEGYSVSREKKERFSLILESASTNQTSMYLCASRVAGGDSRTDTQYFGPGTRLTVL.

This sequence joins TRBV6-5 and TRBJ1-1; a weak D match, TRBD1 (5 bases). Germline CDR1 and CDR2: MNHEY and SVGAGI. The CDR3 extends over 13 amino acids. V was cut by 6 bases and J by 5 bases, with 13 bases left in between. The CDR3 protein is CASRTSWGTEAFF. The CDR3 DNA reads as TGTGCCAGCAGAACATCCTGGGGGACTGAAGCTTTCTTT.